This TCR beta chain stems from a study of blood T cell repertoires in COVID-19. Assay: immunoSEQ multiplex PCR; the TCRdb copy retains only in-frame clones and omits some. The table shows about 160,000 clones, with approximately 87% occurring only once. CDR3 length equals 15 residues. Germline V CDR1 and CDR2: SGHTA, FQGTGA. The V and J ends lost 6 bases and 10 bases, in that order; junction bases with no gene match: 7. The chain couples TRBV7-3 to TRBJ2-1, with TRBD2 matching 15 bases. The sample taken for sequencing was peripheral blood. This clonotype was obtained from a woman between 70 and 85 years old with acute or convalescent COVID-19. CDR3 region: CASSPSGTSGREQFF. The DNA of the CDR3 is TGTGCCAGCAGTCCCTCCGGGACTAGCGGGAGGGAGCAGTTCTTC.